These 12 T cell receptor beta chains share one sample of origin, sequenced in a study of spatial heterogeneity in lung cancer. TCRdb independently ran MiXCR on the 5' RACE reads; one entry per CDR3 protein. The sample consists of 50,000 to 65,000 distinct CDR3 sequences, more than 6.5% of them appearing once. This sample's time point: sample taken at primary tumor resection. Unsorted samples of tumor, nontumor lung or frozen PBMC had their whole RNA sequenced. This specimen was PBMCs, taken at surgery. These TCRs come from a female donor with early-stage non-small cell lung cancer.

Only a few counts were recorded for this clonotype. The chain couples TRBV29-1 to TRBJ2-1, with TRBD1 as a possible D gene (6 bases). Germline V CDR1 and CDR2: SQVTM, ANQGSEA. The CDR3 totals 14 residues. V lost 5 bases to trimming and J lost 6 bases, with 17 bases between them. The CDR3 nucleotides read TGCAGCGTTATCCTTATACAGGGTGTCAATGAGCAGTTCTTC. Translated, it gives CSVILIQGVNEQFF.

This clonotype was recorded many times. The rearrangement joins TRBV19 to TRBJ2-6; D possibly corresponds to TRBD1 (5 bases). V was clipped by 6 bases and J by 4 bases, with 13 bases between them. CDR1 and CDR2 from the germline V gene are LNHDA and SQIVND (reference sequence). This CDR3 has 15 amino acids. In nucleotides, the CDR3 is TGTGCCAGTAGCCGTTCCAGGGCCGGGGCCAACGTCCTGACTTTC. This encodes CASSRSRAGANVLTF. Full variable domain (missing parts from reference TRBV19 and TRBJ2-6): DGGITQSPKYLFRKEGQNVTLSCEQNLNHDAMYWYRQDPGQGLRLIYYSQIVNDFQKGDIAEGYSVSREKKESFPLTVTSAQKNPTAFYLCASSRSRAGANVLTFGAGSRLTVL.

This chain joins TRBV7-6 and TRBJ2-5; perhaps TRBD1 as D (6 bases). V gave up 5 bases and J gave up 0 bases, with 13 bases separating them. Germline values: CDR1 SGHVS, CDR2 FNYEAQ. The CDR3 is made up of 15 amino acids. The CDR3 is CASSLTRGNQETQYF. The CDR3 region has the DNA TGTGCCAGCAGCCTGACGAGGGGGAACCAAGAGACCCAGTACTTC.

This clonotype was counted ten times or more. The chain links TRBV6-2 or TRBV6-3 to TRBJ1-5, with D unclear. The CDR3 has 14 residues. Trimming shortened V by 2 bases and J by 8 bases, and 13 bases separated the two germline ends. Germline V lookup: CDR1 MNHEY, CDR2 SVGEGT. The CDR3, as DNA: TGTGCCAGCAGTTACCGGGTAAGGGATGAGCCCCAGCATTTT. This codes for CASSYRVRDEPQHF.

This clonotype has only a few counts. This chain uses TRBV6-1 with TRBJ2-7; D remains ambiguous. This CDR3 comprises 11 residues. V was clipped by 7 bases and J by 4 bases, with 8 bases between them. Germline V gene sequence: CDR1 MNHNS, CDR2 SASEGT. DNA for the CDR3: TGTGCCAGCATTTGGGCTTACGAGCAGTACTTC. This translates into CASIWAYEQYF.

The chain employs TRBV28 and TRBJ2-5, with 9 bases aligning to TRBD2. With 2 bases clipped from V and 7 bases from J, the junction kept 14 bases outside the gene matches. The CDR3 has 17 amino acids. Germline CDR1 MDHEN, CDR2 SYDVKM. CDR3 nucleotide sequence: TGTGCCAGCAGTTTAAAATCATCCAGCGGGGGGCGTGGGACCCAGTACTTC. Its protein is CASSLKSSSGGRGTQYF.

This rearrangement joins TRBV6-2 or TRBV6-3 to TRBJ2-3; maybe TRBD2 (5 bases). CDR3 size: 14 residues. CDR1 and CDR2 from the germline V gene are MNHEY and SVGEGT. V was trimmed by 6 bases and J by 9 bases, leaving 19 bases between them. CDR3 coding DNA: TGTGCCAGCAGCTACGACAATAGCAGAGGGACGCAGTATTTT. It specifies CASSYDNSRGTQYF.

The table lists this clonotype with many counts. This chain connects TRBV20-1 to TRBJ2-3, with D tentatively TRBD2 (5 bases). The CDR3 covers 16 residues. The V gene's germline CDR1 is DFQATT and CDR2 SNEGSKA (reference sequence). V lost 5 bases and J 0 bases, leaving 18 bases between the germline ends. CDR3 sequence reads: CSAVSRRVTSTDTQYF. DNA for the CDR3: TGCAGTGCTGTGAGCCGGCGGGTTACTAGCACAGATACGCAGTATTTT.

This clonotype has a count of ten or more. The rearrangement uses TRBV28 and TRBJ1-2; 8 bases map to TRBD1. The CDR3 sequence is 15 residues long. The V gene's germline CDR1 is MDHEN and CDR2 SYDVKM. Germline trimming cut 3 bases from V and 4 bases from J; bases unmatched to any gene: 7. The CDR3 sequence is CASSLGDRKTYGYTF. In nucleotides, the CDR3 is TGTGCCAGCAGTTTGGGGGACAGGAAAACCTATGGCTACACCTTC.

Worth noting for this clonotype: A much larger clonotype is one base distant, so this may be a read error. V gene TRBV15 combines with J gene TRBJ1-1; TRBD1 aligns across 7 bases. Per the germline V gene, CDR1 is LNHNV and CDR2 is YYDKDF (reference sequence). The CDR3 extends over 21 amino acids. V lost 2 bases and J lost 3; bases outside the gene matches: 24. The CDR3 DNA is TGTGCCACCAGCAGACACACTCTCACCAGGGGGAAGAATAGGATGGACACTGAAGCTTTCTTT. Its protein product is CATSRHTLTRGKNRMDTEAFF.

This clonotype appeared many times. V is TRBV21-1 and J is TRBJ2-7; TRBD1, the table's D call, lacks a check against the DNA. TRBV21-1 is a recognized pseudogene. The CDR3 spans 14 residues. In DNA form, the CDR3 reads TGTGCCAGCAGACACCGGGACAGATACTACGAGCAGTACTTC. This encodes CASRHRDRYYEQYF.

This clonotype was observed many times. The chain is built from TRBV4-2 and TRBJ2-1; D assignment may be TRBD1 or TRBD2 (5 bases each). The V end was cut by 3 bases, the J end by 4 bases, with 13 bases between. The CDR3 has 15 amino acids. The V gene's germline CDR1 is LGHNA and CDR2 YNFKEQ. For the CDR3, the DNA is TGTGCCAGCAGCCAGGGGCTGGGGGTTTACAATGAGCAGTTCTTC. The encoded protein is CASSQGLGVYNEQFF.